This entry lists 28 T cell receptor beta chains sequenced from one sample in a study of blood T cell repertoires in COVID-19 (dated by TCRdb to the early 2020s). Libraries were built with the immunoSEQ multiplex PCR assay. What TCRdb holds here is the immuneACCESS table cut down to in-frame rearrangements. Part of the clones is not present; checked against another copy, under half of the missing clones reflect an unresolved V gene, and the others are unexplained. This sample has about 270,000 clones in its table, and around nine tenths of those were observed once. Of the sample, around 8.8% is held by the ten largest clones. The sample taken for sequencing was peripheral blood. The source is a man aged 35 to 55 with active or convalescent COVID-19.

The CDR3 sequence: CSVDTGVGNYEQYF. CDR3 DNA: TGCAGCGTAGACACAGGGGTGGGGAACTACGAGCAGTACTTC. J is TRBJ2-7 and V is TRBV29-1; TRBD1 agrees at 7 bases. Germline CDR1 SQVTM, CDR2 ANQGSEA. J lost 3 bases, V lost 6 bases, and 11 bases had no gene match. This CDR3 contains 14 residues.

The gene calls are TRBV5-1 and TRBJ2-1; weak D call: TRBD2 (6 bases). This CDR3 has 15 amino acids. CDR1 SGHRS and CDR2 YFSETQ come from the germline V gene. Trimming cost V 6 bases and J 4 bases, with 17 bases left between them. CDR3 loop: CASKIAERYYNEQFF. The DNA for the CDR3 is TGCGCCAGCAAAATAGCGGAGAGGTATTACAATGAGCAGTTCTTC. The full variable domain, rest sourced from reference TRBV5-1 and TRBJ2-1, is KAGVTQTPRYLIKTRGQQVTLSCSPISGHRSVSWYQQTPGQGLQFLFEYFSETQRNKGNFPGRFSGRQFSNSRSEMNVSTLELGDSALYLCASKIAERYYNEQFFGPGTRLTVL.

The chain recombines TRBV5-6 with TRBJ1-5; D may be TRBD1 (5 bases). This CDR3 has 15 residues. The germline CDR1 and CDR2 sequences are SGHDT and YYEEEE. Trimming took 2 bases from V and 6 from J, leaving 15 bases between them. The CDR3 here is CASSLGVGGGQPQHF. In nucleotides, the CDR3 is TGTGCCAGCAGCTTAGGGGTCGGGGGTGGTCAGCCCCAGCATTTT. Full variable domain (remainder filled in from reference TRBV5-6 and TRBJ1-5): DAGVTQSPTHLIKTRGQQVTLRCSPKSGHDTVSWYQQALGQGPQFIFQYYEEEERQRGNFPDRFSGHQFPNYSSELNVNALLLGDSALYLCASSLGVGGGQPQHFGDGTRLSIL.

CDR3 sequence reads: CASSFAGYVWPQHF. Here the CDR3 DNA reads TGTGCCAGCAGTTTTGCCGGGTATGTTTGGCCCCAGCATTTT. J is TRBJ1-5 and V is TRBV28, with D uncertain. The CDR3 runs 14 residues. The V gene's germline CDR1 is MDHEN and CDR2 SYDVKM. Trimming pared 3 bases from V and 9 bases from J, leaving 15 bases between.

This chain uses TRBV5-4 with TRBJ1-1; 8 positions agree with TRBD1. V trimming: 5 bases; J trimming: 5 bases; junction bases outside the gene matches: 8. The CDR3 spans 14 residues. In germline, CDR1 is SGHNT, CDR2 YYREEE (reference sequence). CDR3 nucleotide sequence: TGTGCCAGCAGATTGCAGGGGGCTTATACTGAAGCTTTCTTT. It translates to CASRLQGAYTEAFF.

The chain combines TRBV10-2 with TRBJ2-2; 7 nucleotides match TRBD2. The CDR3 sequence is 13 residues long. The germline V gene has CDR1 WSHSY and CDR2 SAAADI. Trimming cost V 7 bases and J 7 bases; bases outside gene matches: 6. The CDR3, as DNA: TGCGCCAGCATGACTAGCAGGGTCGGGGAGCTGTTTTTT. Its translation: CASMTSRVGELFF.

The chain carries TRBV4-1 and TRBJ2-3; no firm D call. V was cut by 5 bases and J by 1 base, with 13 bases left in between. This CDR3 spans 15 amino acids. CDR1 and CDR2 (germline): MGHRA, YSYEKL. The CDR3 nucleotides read TGCGCCAGCAGCAACGGGTCGCCCGGCACAGATACGCAGTATTTT. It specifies CASSNGSPGTDTQYF.

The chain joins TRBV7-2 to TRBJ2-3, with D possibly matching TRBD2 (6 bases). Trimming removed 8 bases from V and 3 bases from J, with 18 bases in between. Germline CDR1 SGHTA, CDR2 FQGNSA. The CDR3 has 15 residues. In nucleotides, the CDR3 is TGTGCCAGCCTTCGCGAGGGAGGTGGGACAGATACGCAGTATTTT. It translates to CASLREGGGTDTQYF.

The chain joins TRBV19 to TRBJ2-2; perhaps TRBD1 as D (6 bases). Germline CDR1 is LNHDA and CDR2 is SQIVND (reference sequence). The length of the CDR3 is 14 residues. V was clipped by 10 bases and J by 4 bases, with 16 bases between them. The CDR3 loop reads CATRTGKGTGELFF. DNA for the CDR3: TGTGCCACGAGAACAGGGAAGGGCACCGGGGAGCTGTTTTTT.

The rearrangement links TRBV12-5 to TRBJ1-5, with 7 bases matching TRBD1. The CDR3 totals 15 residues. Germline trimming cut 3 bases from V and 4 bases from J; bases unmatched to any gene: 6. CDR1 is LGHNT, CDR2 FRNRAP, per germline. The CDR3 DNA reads TGTGCTAGTGGTTTTCTGACAGGGACTAATCAGCCCCAGCATTTT. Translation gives CASGFLTGTNQPQHF.

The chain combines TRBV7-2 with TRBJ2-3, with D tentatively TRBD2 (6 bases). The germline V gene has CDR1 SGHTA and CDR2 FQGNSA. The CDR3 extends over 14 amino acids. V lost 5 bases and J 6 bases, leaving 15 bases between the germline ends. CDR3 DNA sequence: TGTGCCAGCAGCCCCTCGCGGGGTTTCGATACGCAGTATTTT. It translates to CASSPSRGFDTQYF.

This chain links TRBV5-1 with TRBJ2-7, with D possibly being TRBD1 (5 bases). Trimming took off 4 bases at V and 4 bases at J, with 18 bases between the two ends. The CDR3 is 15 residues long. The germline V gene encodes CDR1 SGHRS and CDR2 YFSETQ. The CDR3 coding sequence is TGCGCCAGCAGCCCGATAGGGGCAGGGTCGTACGAGCAGTACTTC. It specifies CASSPIGAGSYEQYF.

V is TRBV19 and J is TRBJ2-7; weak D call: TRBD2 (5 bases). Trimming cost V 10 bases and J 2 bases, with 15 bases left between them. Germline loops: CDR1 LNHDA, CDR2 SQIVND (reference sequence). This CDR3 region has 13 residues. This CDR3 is CATQAEITYEQYF. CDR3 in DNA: TGTGCCACCCAAGCGGAAATTACCTACGAGCAGTACTTC.

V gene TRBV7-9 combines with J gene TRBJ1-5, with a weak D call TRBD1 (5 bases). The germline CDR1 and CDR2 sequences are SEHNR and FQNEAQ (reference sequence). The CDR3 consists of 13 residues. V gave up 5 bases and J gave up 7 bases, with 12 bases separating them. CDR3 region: CASSTAQGQPQHF. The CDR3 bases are TGTGCCAGCAGCACAGCCCAGGGCCAGCCCCAGCATTTT.

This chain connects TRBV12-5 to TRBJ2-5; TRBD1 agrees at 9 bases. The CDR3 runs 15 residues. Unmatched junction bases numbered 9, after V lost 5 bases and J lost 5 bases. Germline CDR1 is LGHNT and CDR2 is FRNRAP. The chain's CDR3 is CASGPGQGVSETQYF. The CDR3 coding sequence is TGTGCTAGTGGTCCGGGACAGGGAGTATCGGAGACCCAGTACTTC.

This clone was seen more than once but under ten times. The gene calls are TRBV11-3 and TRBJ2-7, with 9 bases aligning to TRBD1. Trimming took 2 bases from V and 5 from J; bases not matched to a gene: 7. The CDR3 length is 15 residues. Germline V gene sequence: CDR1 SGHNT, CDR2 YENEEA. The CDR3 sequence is CASSLTGTGSHEQYF. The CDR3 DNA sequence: TGTGCCAGCAGCTTAACCGGGACAGGGAGCCACGAGCAGTACTTC.

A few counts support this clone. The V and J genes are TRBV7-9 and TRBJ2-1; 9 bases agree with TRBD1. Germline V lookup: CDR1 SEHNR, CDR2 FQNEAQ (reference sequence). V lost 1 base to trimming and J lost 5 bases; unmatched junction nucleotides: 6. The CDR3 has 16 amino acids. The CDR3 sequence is CASSLGWTGANNEQFF. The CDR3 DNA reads TGTGCCAGCAGCTTAGGATGGACAGGGGCAAACAATGAGCAGTTCTTC.

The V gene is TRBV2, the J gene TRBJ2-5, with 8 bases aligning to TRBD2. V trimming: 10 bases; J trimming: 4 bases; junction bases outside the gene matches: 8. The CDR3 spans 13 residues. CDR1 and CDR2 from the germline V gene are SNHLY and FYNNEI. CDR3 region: CATKAGVGETQYF. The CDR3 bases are TGTGCCACTAAAGCGGGAGTTGGAGAGACCCAGTACTTC.

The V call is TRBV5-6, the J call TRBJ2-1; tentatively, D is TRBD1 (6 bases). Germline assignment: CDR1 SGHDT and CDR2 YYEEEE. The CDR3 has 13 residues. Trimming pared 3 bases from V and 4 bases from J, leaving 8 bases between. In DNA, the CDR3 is TGTGCCAGCAGCTGGGGGCGGTACAATGAGCAGTTCTTC. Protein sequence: CASSWGRYNEQFF.

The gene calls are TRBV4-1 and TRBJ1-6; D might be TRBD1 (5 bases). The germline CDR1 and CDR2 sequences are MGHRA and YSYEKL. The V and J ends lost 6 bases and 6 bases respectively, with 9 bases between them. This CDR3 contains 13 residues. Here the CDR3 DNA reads TGCGCCAGCAGGGGGGGGACTAATTCACCCCTCCACTTT. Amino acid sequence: CASRGGTNSPLHF.

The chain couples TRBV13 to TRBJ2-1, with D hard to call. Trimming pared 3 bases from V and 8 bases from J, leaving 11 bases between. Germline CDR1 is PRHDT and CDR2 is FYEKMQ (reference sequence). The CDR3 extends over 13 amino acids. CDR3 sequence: CASSFTLSDEQFF. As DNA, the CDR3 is TGTGCCAGCAGCTTCACACTGAGCGATGAGCAGTTCTTC.

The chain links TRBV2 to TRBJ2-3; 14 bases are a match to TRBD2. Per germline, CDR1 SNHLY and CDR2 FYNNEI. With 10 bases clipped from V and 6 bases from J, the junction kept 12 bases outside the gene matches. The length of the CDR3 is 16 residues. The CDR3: CATRLAGGTGGDTQYF. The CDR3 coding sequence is TGTGCCACCCGACTAGCGGGAGGGACGGGTGGGGATACGCAGTATTTT.

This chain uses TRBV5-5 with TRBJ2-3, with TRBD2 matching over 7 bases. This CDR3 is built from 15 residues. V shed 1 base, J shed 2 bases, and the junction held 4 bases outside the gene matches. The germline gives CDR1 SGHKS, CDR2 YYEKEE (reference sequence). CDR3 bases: TGTGCCAGCAGCTTGTGGGGAGGGGCCACAGATACGCAGTATTTT. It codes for CASSLWGGATDTQYF.

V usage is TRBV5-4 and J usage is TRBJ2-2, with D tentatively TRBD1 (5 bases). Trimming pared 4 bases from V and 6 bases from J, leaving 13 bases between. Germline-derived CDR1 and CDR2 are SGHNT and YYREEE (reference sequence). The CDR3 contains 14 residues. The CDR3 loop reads CASSPHDRAGELFF. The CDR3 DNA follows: TGTGCCAGCAGCCCTCACGACAGAGCCGGGGAGCTGTTTTTT.

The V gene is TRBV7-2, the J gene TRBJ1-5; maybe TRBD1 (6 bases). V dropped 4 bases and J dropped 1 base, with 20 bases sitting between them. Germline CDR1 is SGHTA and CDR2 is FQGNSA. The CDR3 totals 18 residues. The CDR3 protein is CASSSQPQGHGSNQPQHF. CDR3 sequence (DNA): TGTGCCAGCAGCTCGCAGCCGCAGGGGCATGGGAGCAATCAGCCCCAGCATTTT.

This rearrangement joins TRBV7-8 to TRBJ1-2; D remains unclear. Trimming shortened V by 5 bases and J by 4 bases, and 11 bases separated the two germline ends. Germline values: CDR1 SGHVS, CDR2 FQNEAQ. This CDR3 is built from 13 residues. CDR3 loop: CASSTERVYGYTF. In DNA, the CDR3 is TGTGCCAGCAGCACCGAAAGAGTCTATGGCTACACCTTC.

CDR3 in amino acids: CASRETRRNEQYF. CDR3 DNA sequence: TGTGCCAGCAGGGAGACTAGGCGCAACGAGCAGTACTTC. The rearrangement uses TRBV6-5 and TRBJ2-7, with TRBD2 as a possible D gene (6 bases). CDR1 and CDR2 from the germline V gene are MNHEY and SVGAGI. The V end was cut by 6 bases, the J end by 5 bases, with 14 bases between. This CDR3 contains 13 residues.

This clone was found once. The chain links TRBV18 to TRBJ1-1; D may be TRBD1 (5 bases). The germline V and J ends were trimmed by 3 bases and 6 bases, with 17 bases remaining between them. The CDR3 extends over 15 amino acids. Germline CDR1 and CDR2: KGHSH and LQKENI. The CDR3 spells CASSPGKGDVAEAFF. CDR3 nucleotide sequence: TGTGCCAGCTCACCGGGGAAAGGGGATGTCGCTGAAGCTTTCTTT.